This T cell receptor beta chain derives from a study of T-cell reconstitution after alpha-beta-depleted transplantation in children. Study conclusions and caveats: Newly made T cells mostly supplied T-cell counts and diversity one year after transplant. Surviving recipient T cells and thymic progenitors underlay high day-60 TCRbeta diversity in some patients. Several hundred expanded graft clones reportedly supplied alpha-beta T cells about two months after transplant.

The TCRbeta library incorporated unique molecular identifiers. In TCRdb, the PCR reads were re-called with MiXCR into one record per CDR3 protein. The repertoire holds around 200,000 distinct CDR3 sequences, with approximately 10% as singletons. This clonotype occurred many times. Its matching antigen is unknown. This CDR3 has 16 residues. J gave up 5 bases and V 4 bases, and 9 bases lay outside the gene matches. Germline loops: CDR1 SGHRS, CDR2 YFSETQ. The chain is built from TRBV5-1 and TRBJ2-2; 9 bases line up with TRBD2. This TCR derives from a child younger than two with acute myeloid leukemia, due to receive a stem cell transplant. The specimen comprised PBMCs, sampled before TCRalphabeta/CD19-depleted stem cell transplant. This chain's CDR3 is CASSPSGTLGTGELFF. CDR3 DNA: TGCGCCAGCAGCCCTAGCGGGACCCTGGGAACCGGGGAGCTGTTTTTT.